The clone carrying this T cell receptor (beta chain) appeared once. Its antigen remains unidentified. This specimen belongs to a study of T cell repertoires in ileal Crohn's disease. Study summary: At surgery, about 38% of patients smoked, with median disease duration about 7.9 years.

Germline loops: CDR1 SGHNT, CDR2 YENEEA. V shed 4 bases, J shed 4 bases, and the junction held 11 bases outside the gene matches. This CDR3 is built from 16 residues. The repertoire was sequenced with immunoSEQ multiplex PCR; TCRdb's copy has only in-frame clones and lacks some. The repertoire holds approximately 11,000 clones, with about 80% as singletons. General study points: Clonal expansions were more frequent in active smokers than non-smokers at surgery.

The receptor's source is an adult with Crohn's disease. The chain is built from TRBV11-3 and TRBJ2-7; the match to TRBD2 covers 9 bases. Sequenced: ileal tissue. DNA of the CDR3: TGTGCCAGCAGCTACCATAGCGGGAGAACTCTTTACGAGCAGTACTTC. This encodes CASSYHSGRTLYEQYF.